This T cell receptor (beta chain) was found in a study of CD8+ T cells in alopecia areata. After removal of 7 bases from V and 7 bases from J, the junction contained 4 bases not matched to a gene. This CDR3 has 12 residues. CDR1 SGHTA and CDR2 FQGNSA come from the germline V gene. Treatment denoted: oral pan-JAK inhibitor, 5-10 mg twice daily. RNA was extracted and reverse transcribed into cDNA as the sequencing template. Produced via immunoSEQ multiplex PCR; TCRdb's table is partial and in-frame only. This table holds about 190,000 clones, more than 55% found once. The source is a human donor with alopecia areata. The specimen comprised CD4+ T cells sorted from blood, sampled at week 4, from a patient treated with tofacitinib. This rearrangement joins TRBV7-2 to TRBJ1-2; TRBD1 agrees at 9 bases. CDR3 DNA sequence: TGTGCCAGCACGGGACAGGGATTTGGCTACACCTTC. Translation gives CASTGQGFGYTF.